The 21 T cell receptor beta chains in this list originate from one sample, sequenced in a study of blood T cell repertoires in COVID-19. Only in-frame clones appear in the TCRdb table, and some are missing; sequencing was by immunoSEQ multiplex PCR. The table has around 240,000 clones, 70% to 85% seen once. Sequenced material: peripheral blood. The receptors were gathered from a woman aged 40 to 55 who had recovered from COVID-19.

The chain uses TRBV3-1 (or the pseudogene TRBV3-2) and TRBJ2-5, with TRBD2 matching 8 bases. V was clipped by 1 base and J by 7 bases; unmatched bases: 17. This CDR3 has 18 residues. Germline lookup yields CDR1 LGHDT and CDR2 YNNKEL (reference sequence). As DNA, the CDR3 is TGTGCCAGCAGCCAAGTCTCTAGCTATGCGGGGGGCTCAGGGACCCAGTACTTC. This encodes CASSQVSSYAGGSGTQYF.

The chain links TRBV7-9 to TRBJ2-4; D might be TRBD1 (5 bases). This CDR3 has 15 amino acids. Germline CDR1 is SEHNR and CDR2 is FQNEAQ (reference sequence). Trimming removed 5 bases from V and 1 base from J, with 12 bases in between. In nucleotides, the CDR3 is TGTGCCAGCAGCGCTCAGGGAAACGCCAAAAACATTCAGTACTTC. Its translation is CASSAQGNAKNIQYF.

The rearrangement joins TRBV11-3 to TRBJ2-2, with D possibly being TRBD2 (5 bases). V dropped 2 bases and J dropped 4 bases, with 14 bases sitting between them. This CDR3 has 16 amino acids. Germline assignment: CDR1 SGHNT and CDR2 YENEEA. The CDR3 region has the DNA TGTGCCAGCAGCTTATTCGGAGGACCGCGCACCGGGGAGCTGTTTTTT. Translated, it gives CASSLFGGPRTGELFF.

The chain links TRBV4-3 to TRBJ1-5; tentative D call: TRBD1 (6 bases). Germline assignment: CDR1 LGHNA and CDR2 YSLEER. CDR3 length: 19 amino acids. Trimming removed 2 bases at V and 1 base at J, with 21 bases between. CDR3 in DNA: TGCGCCAGCAGCCAACACTACCAAACAGGGATTGGGAGCAATCAGCCCCAGCATTTT. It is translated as CASSQHYQTGIGSNQPQHF.

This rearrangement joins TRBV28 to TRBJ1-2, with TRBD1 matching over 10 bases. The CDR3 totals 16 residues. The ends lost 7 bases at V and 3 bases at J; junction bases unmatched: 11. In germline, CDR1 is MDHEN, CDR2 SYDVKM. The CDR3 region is CASTQTVDRGYYGYTF. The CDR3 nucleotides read TGTGCCAGCACCCAAACCGTGGACAGGGGGTACTATGGCTACACCTTC.

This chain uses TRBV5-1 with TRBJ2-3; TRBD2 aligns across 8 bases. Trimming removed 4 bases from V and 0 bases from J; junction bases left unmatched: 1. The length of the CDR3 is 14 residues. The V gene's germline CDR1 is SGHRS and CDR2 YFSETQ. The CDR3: CASSVAGSTDTQYF. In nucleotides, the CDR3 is TGCGCCAGCAGCGTAGCGGGGAGCACAGATACGCAGTATTTT.

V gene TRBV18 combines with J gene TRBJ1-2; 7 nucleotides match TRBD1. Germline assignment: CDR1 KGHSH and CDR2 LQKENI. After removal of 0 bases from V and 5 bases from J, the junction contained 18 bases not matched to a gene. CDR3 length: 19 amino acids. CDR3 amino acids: CASSPPKTNLGQALYGYTF. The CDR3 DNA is TGTGCCAGCTCACCACCGAAAACGAACCTTGGACAGGCACTGTATGGCTACACCTTC.

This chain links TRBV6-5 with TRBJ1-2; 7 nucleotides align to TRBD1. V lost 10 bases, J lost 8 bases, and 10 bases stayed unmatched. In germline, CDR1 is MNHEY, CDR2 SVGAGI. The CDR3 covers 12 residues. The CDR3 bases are TGTGCCATAGGAGAGGGGGCGAGAGGCTACACCTTC. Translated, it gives CAIGEGARGYTF.

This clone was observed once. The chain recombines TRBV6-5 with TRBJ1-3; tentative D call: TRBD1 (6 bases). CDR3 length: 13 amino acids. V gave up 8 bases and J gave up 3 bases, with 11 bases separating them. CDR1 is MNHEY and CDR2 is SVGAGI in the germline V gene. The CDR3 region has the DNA TGTGCCAGCGCTCCAGGGGTTGGAAACACCATATATTTT. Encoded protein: CASAPGVGNTIYF.

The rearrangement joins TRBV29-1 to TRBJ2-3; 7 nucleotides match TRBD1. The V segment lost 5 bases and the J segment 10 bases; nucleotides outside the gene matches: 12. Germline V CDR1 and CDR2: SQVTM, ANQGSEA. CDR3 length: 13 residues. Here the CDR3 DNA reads TGCAGCGTTCGGCAGGGGGTAGGTGATGCGCAGTATTTT. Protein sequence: CSVRQGVGDAQYF.

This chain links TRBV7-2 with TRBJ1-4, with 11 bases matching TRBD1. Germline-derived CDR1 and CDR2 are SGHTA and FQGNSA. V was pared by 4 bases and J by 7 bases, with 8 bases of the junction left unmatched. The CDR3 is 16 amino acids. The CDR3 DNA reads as TGTGCCAGCAGCTCCCGACCCGGGACAGGGGGTGAAAAACTGTTTTTT. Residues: CASSSRPGTGGEKLFF.

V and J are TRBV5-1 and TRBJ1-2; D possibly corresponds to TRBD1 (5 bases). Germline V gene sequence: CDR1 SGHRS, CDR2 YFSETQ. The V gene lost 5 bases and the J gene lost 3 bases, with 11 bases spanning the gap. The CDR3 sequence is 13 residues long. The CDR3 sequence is CASREGPDYGYTF. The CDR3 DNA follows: TGCGCCAGCAGGGAGGGGCCTGACTATGGCTACACCTTC.

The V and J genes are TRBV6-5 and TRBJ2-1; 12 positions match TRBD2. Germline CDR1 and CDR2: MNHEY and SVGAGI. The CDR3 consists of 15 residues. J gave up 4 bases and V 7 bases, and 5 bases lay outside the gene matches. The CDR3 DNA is TGTGCCAGCACGCCTGGGACTAGCGGGTACAATGAGCAGTTCTTC. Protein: CASTPGTSGYNEQFF.

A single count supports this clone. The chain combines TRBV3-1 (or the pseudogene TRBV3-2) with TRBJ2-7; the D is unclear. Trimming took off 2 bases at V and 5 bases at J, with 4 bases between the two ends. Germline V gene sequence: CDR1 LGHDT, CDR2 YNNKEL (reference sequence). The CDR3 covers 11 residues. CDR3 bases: TGTGCCAGCAGCCAAATAGACGAGCAGTACTTC. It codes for CASSQIDEQYF.

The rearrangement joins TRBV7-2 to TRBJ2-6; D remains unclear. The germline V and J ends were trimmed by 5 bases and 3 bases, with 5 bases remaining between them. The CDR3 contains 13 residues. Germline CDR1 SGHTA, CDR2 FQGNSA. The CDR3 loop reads CASSTDGANVLTF. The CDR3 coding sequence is TGTGCCAGCAGCACAGATGGGGCCAACGTCCTGACTTTC. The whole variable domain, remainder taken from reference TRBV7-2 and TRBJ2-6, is GAGVSQSPSNKVTEKGKDVELRCDPISGHTALYWYRQSLGQGLEFLIYFQGNSAPDKSGLPSDRFSAERTGGSVSTLTIQRTQQEDSAVYLCASSTDGANVLTFGAGSRLTVL.

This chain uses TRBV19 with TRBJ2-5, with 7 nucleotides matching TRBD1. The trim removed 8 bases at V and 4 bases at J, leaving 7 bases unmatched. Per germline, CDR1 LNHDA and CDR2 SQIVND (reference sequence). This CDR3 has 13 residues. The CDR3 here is CASEGQLGETQYF. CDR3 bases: TGTGCCAGTGAGGGACAGCTGGGAGAGACCCAGTACTTC.

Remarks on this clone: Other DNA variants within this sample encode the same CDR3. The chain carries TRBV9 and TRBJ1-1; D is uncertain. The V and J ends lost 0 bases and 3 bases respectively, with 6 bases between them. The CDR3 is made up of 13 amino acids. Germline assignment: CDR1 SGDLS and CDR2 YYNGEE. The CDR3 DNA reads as TGTGCCAGCAGCGTAGCCGCGGACACTGAAGCTTTCTTT. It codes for CASSVAADTEAFF.

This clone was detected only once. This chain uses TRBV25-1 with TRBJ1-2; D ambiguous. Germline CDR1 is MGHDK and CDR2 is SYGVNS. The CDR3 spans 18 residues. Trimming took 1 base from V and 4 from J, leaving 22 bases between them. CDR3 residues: CASSEFGETAKAGYGYTF. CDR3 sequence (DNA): TGTGCCAGCAGTGAATTTGGCGAAACAGCCAAAGCTGGCTATGGCTACACCTTC.

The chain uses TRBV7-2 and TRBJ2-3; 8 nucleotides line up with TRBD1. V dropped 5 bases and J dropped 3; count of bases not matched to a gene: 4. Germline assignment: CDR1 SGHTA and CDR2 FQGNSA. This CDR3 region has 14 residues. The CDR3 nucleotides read TGTGCCAGCAGCGGGGGACAGGAGACAGATACGCAGTATTTT. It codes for CASSGGQETDTQYF.

The CDR3 DNA is TGTGCCATCAGTGAGTCGGATAGGGGGACCTACAATGAGCAGTTCTTC. Its translation is CAISESDRGTYNEQFF. The gene calls are TRBV10-3 and TRBJ2-1; D is perhaps TRBD1 (6 bases). This CDR3 has 16 residues. Germline values: CDR1 ENHRY, CDR2 SYGVKD. Trimming took off 0 bases at V and 2 bases at J, with 11 bases between the two ends.

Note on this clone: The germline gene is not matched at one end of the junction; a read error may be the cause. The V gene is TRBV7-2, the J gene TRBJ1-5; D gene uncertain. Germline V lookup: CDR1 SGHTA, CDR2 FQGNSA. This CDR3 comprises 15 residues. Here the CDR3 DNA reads TGTGCCAGCAGCTTAAATGGAGGAAGCAGTCAGCCCCAGCATTTT. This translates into CASSLNGGSSQPQHF.